This TCR beta chain was found in a study of CD8 T cells in ankylosing spondylitis. Findings of the study overall: The clones that were linked to disease were reported to be significantly enriched in matched synovial fluid samples from ankylosing spondylitis patients. Apparently characteristic of ankylosing spondylitis blood was a TCR beta motif (roughly eight highly homologous variants). CD8+ disease-linked clones were present at relatively low frequencies in blood.

This clonotype was recorded a few times. Its antigen is unknown. The CDR3 totals 15 residues. The V and J ends lost 3 bases and 0 bases respectively, with 12 bases between them. CDR1 and CDR2 (germline): SGDLS, YYNGEE. The authors made TCR beta libraries by quantitative 5'-RACE with molecular barcodes. TCRdb used MiXCR to reprocess the 5' RACE reads, holding one entry per CDR3 protein. The sample lists some 840,000 distinct CDR3 sequences, about 11% occurring once. The chain uses TRBV9 and TRBJ1-1; D is unresolved. The sample consisted of blood, either unsorted or a sorted T cell fraction (not recorded which). The TCR originated in a male donor with ankylosing spondylitis. CDR3 coding DNA: TGTGCCAGCAGCGCCACCCTCAACATGAACACTGAAGCTTTCTTT. Its translation: CASSATLNMNTEAFF.